Here is one TCR beta chain with its context. Its binding antigen is unknown. A junction boundary mismatches the germline segment, possibly from a read error. This entry belongs to a study of cytomegalovirus exposure and HLA in healthy donors listed by TCRdb under 2017. At the level of the whole study: An earlier analysis of roughly 570 of the donors reported about 260 Gb of sequence data and roughly 120 million unique TCR beta sequences obtained from about 170 million T cells. About 300 gigabases of sequencing data and roughly 80 million unique TCR sequences made up an early release that covered 500 to 650 HLA-typed donors. Of the 398 genotyped donors, approximately 81% were placed in the genetic ancestry cluster associated with self-reported Caucasian donors. The study aimed to test whether signatures of past pathogen exposure could be identified by cataloging public T cell receptors. The study used immunosequencing to profile the T cell repertoires of several hundred subjects and linked those repertoires to cytomegalovirus serostatus. Besides the first cohort of about 730 subjects, a separate validation cohort made up of 120 different subjects was used. To predict cytomegalovirus infection status, the study combined high-throughput TCR immunosequencing, statistical association of individual TCRs with disease status, and machine learning. A later analysis re-analyzed previously published TCR beta repertoires from approximately 670 donors and added high-resolution HLA genotyping to study TCR occurrence patterns. Rather than using new phenotypic data, the later analysis identified candidate immune exposures from TCR beta sequences and from how often those sequences occurred across donors. An earlier analysis of 587 of the donors used high-throughput TCR beta sequencing to judge whether each TCR beta V gene segment behaved as functional or pseudogenic. Donor age, sex, ethnicity and CMV serostatus were collected together with the repertoire data. In a later genetic analysis, genome-wide SNP genotypes for about three fifths of the 666 donors were used, and that subset was treated as a discovery cohort. Every discovery cohort repertoire had been produced on one sequencing platform. Both class I and class II loci were covered by HLA typing, at four-digit resolution. The number of donors typed differed by locus, with about 620-630 for A, B, C, DRB1 and DQB1, roughly 520 for DQA1, over 600 for DPA1, and 400 to 490 for DPB1. Four or five DR-DQ haplotypes were handled as single units for association and clustering, since linkage in the cohort was strong. Among some 400 genotyped donors of the cohort, an average of around 240,000 unique TCR beta nucleotide sequences were sequenced per donor, around 20% of them non-productive. Here is what the overall study found, with its caveats: Cytomegalovirus status was reported to be diagnosed by the classifier with high specificity and sensitivity in both the original and validation cohorts. According to a later analysis, most CMV-associated TCR beta chains appeared to be HLA-restricted, and the HLA associations seemed to be driven largely by CMV exposure. Compared with equally common non-associated chains, HLA-associated TCR beta chains in a later analysis were more clonally expanded and had lower generation probabilities. Several of the top co-occurrence clusters appeared to be linked to parvovirus B19, influenza, CMV and Epstein-Barr virus, according to a later analysis. CMV serostatus was the only immune exposure information available for the cohort. Most TCR sequences were seen in very few donors, while some public TCRs were found in many individuals. Only TCR beta chains were sequenced in this cohort, and the absence of alpha or paired-chain data limited detectable features. A further reported finding was that TCR beta sequences accurately predicted the HLA-A and HLA-B alleles for most subjects in the first cohort. HLA typing was unavailable for some donors at each locus, so association tests used only the typed subset. The 87-base-pair reads could not distinguish some IMGT-functional V segments, including TRBV6-2 and TRBV6-3, so those segments were excluded. Correlated functional status among segregating V segments might reflect linkage disequilibrium, but an unknown experimental factor could not be ruled out. According to a later analysis, TCR association rates differed among HLA loci, with DRB1 alleles showing the most associated TCRs and HLA-C alleles showing the fewest. Strong co-occurrence of HLA alleles, especially DR and DQ, made assigning TCR associations to individual alleles difficult. According to a later genetic analysis, donors in an Asian-associated ancestry cluster had fewer N-insertions in productive TCRs than the approximately 670-donor mean. A cluster of highly shared sequence variants was judged likely to be a technical artifact of the sequencing pipeline. According to the authors, the approach could potentially be generalized to other disease states and immunological phenotypes. In vitro tests confirmed that a few of the cytomegalovirus-associated TCR beta chains recognize cytomegalovirus antigens. Because counts were too low, seventeen rarely observed V segments, including chromosome 9 orphons, were left out of the earlier analysis of 587 of the donors. Roughly uniform sequencing depth across donors was assumed in presence/absence analyses, although this assumption may not hold. In an earlier analysis of about 550 of the donors, most TCR beta V segments were observed in productive rearrangements about 87% or about 30% of the time, broadly matching IMGT annotations. Specific HLA alleles were associated with roughly 16,000 TCR beta sequences at a false discovery rate of 0.05 in a later analysis. A later genetic analysis associated a missense DCLRE1C variant with V-gene and J-gene trimming of TCR beta chains, and an independent cohort replicated the association. In the study, around 150 TCR beta chains were listed as associated with cytomegalovirus.

CDR3 length: 15 amino acids, cysteine to phenylalanine. Kept here is only the CDR3 DNA, which spans 45 bases and is read in frame from base 1. CDR1 and CDR2, per the germline V gene, are SGHDT and YYEEEE. To prepare the library, the immunoSEQ multiplex PCR assay was applied. For the multiplex PCR, a mixture combining 60 forward primers for TCR Vbeta segments and 13 reverse primers for TCR Jbeta segments was used. The CDR3 region of rearranged TCR beta genes was amplified from genomic DNA by a multiplex PCR assay. Amplified TCR beta libraries were sequenced as 87-base-pair reads on the Illumina HiSeq System. As for the original processing: Across the 700 or so repertoires, a later analysis counted 78 million or so unique TCR beta chains, approximately 10 million of which were shared by at least two donors. A nearest-neighbor algorithm error-corrected the raw reads and collapsed the reads into unique sequences, merging closely related sequences to remove PCR and sequencing errors. V, D and J gene segments were assigned by aligning CDR3 sequences to IMGT reference sequences. For a sequence to be retained, a match of at least six nucleotides was required to both a V gene segment and a J gene segment. Rearrangements were called productive when the CDR3 lacked stop codons and stayed in frame with V and J; all others were non-productive. CDR3 was defined by IMGT convention, running from the second conserved V-encoded cysteine to the conserved J-encoded phenylalanine. Sequences without an unambiguous match to a single V gene segment were excluded from the earlier analysis of about 630 of the donors. An earlier analysis of several hundred of the donors called V segments functional above 56.7% productive rearrangements and segregating when the between-donor standard deviation exceeded 5%. A statistical classification framework was built for diagnosing cytomegalovirus status from the catalog of TCR beta chain sequences. V and J gene assignment, in a later analysis, came from comparing TCR nucleotide sequences with IMGT/GENE-DB human TR gene sequences. The TCRdist pipeline was used in a later analysis to assign CDR3 sequences and most-parsimonious VDJ recombination scenarios. In a later analysis, each TCR beta chain was defined by its CDR3 amino acid sequence together with its V-gene family, and reads lacking a unique V-gene family were excluded. A later analysis removed 450 to 600 highly shared, low-generation-probability nucleotide sequences to deal with suspected cross-contamination and a sequencing artifact. In a later analysis, a clonal expansion index was calculated for each public chain from normalized within-repertoire ranks of inferred template counts. Generation probabilities in a later analysis came from a VDJ recombination model fitted to out-of-frame rearrangements, and those results were checked against IGoR. A later analysis scored TCR-TCR, TCR-HLA and TCR-CMV co-occurrence with hypergeometric tests, applying a repertoire-size bias correction to TCR pairs. To estimate false discovery rates, a later analysis permuted the HLA or CMV assignments 20 times. In a later analysis, co-occurring TCRs were grouped using DBSCAN, with TCRdist sequence similarity added in when clustering inside HLA-allele-positive subsets. Repertoires with fewer than 30,000 or more than 120,000 public chains were left out of co-occurrence clustering, as were roughly five repertoires with anomalous nucleotide sharing. TCRdb retrieved this table from immuneACCESS and kept in-frame rearrangements only. Not all clones are present; in checked studies, unresolved V genes account for under half, and no reason is known for the remainder. D and trimming were read from the DNA, whereas the V and J calls and clone size are those reported in that table. In this sample the table shows under 300,000 clones, about 80% of which occur a single time. About 8% of the sample comes from the top ten.

In total, roughly 670 healthy bone marrow donors made up the cohort. Cohort members were all nominally healthy when sampled, although unrecorded immune exposures were likely present. The donor was CMV seropositive and was included in the group of 300 or so seropositive cohort members. Each donor provided a peripheral blood sample, and peripheral blood mononuclear cells were used for TCR beta sequencing. The Qiagen DNeasy Blood Extraction Kit was used to extract genomic DNA from the blood cell samples. The rearranged chain carries TRBV5-6 and TRBJ1-2; the D gene cannot be resolved reliably. Sequences were obtained from PBMCs. The TCR sequence derives from a woman aged 55-70 years in good health and CMV-seropositive. The DNA is as follows: TGTGCCAGCAGATTGGCCGTGAATCGGGACTATGGCTACACCTTC. It codes for CASRLAVNRDYGYTF.